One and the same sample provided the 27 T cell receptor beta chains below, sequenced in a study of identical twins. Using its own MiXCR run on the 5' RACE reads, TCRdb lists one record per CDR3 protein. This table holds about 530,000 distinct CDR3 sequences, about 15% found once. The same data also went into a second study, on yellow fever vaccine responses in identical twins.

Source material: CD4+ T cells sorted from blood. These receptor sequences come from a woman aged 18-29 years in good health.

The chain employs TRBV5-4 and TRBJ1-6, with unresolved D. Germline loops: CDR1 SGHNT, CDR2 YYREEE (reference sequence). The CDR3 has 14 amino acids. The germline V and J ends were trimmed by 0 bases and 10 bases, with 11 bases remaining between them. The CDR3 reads CASSLEGSRSPLHF. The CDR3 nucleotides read TGTGCCAGCAGCTTGGAAGGGTCACGCTCACCCCTCCACTTT.

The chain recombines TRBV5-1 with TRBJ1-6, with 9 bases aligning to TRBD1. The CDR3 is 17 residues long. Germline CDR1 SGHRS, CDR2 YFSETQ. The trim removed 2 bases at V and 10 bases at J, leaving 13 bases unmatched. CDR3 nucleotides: TGCGCCAGCAGCTTCAGGACCGTAAGGGACAGGGAGTCACCCCTCCACTTT. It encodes CASSFRTVRDRESPLHF.

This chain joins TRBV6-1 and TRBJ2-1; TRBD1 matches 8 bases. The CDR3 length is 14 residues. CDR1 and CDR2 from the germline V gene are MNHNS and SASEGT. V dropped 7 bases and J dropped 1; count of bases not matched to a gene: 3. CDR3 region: CASKGQGSYNEQFF. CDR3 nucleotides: TGTGCCAGCAAAGGACAGGGTTCCTACAATGAGCAGTTCTTC.

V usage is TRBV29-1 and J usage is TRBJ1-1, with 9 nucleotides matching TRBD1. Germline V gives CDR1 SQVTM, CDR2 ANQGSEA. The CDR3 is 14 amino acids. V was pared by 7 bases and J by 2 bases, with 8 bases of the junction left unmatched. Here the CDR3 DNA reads TGCAGCGCCACCGGGACAGGGTACAACACTGAAGCTTTCTTT. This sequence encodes CSATGTGYNTEAFF.

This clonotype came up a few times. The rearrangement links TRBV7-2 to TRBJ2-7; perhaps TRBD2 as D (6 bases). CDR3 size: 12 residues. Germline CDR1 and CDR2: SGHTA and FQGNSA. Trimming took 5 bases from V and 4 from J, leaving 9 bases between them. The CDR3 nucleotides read TGTGCCAGCAGCCGAGGGAGGTACGAGCAGTACTTC. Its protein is CASSRGRYEQYF.

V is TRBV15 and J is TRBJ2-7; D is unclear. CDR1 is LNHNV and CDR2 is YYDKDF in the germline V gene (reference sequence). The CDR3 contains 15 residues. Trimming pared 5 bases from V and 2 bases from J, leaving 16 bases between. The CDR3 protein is CATSSFQGLAYEQYF. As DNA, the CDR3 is TGTGCCACCAGCTCCTTCCAAGGGTTGGCCTACGAGCAGTACTTC.

The CDR3: CSVRSGNYEQYV. In DNA form, the CDR3 reads TGCAGCGTTAGAAGCGGAAACTACGAGCAGTACGTC. The rearrangement uses TRBV29-1 and TRBJ2-7; possible D gene TRBD2, 5 bases. The germline gives CDR1 SQVTM, CDR2 ANQGSEA. V gave up 5 bases and J gave up 3 bases, with 11 bases separating them. The CDR3 is 12 residues long.

CDR3 DNA: TGTGCCAGCAGCGTACTAGCGGACAAGAACACCGGGGAGCTGTTTTTT. This sequence encodes CASSVLADKNTGELFF. V gene TRBV5-5 combines with J gene TRBJ2-2; 8 bases agree with TRBD2. The CDR3 has 16 amino acids. With 4 bases clipped from V and 1 base from J, the junction kept 6 bases outside the gene matches. Looked up from germline, CDR1 is SGHKS and CDR2 is YYEKEE (reference sequence).

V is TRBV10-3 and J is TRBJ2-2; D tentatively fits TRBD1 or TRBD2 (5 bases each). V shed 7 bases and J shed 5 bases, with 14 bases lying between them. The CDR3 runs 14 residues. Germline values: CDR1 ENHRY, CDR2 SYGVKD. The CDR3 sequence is CAIIGTKRTGELFF. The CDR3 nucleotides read TGTGCCATCATAGGGACGAAGAGGACCGGGGAGCTGTTTTTT.

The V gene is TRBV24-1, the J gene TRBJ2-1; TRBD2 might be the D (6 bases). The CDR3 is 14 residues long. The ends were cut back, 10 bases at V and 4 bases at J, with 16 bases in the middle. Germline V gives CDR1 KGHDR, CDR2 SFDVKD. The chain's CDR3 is CATSRRAGYNEQFF. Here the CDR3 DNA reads TGTGCCACTAGCCGAAGGGCGGGGTACAATGAGCAGTTCTTC.

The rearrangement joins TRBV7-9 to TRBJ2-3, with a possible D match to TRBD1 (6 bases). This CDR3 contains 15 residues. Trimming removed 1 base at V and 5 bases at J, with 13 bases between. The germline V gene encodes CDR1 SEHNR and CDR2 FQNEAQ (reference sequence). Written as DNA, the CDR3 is TGTGCCAGCAGCTTAGGCCAAACGGACAGAGATACGCAGTATTTT. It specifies CASSLGQTDRDTQYF.

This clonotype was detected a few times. Here the CDR3 reads CASRSGGNTGELFF. The CDR3 DNA sequence: TGTGCCAGTAGGTCAGGGGGAAACACCGGGGAGCTGTTTTTT. This rearrangement joins TRBV10-3 to TRBJ2-2; 7 nucleotides line up with TRBD1. V lost 10 bases and J lost 2; bases outside the gene matches: 7. The CDR3 totals 14 residues. Germline loops: CDR1 ENHRY, CDR2 SYGVKD.

The CDR3 DNA reads TGTGCCAGCAGCCAGGGGACCGGGACTAGCCACGAGCAGTACTTC. Translating it yields CASSQGTGTSHEQYF. The rearrangement joins TRBV3-1 to TRBJ2-7; TRBD2 agrees at 9 bases. V shed 3 bases, J shed 5 bases, and the junction held 8 bases outside the gene matches. Germline V CDR1 and CDR2: LGHDT, YNNKEL (reference sequence). The CDR3 contains 15 residues.

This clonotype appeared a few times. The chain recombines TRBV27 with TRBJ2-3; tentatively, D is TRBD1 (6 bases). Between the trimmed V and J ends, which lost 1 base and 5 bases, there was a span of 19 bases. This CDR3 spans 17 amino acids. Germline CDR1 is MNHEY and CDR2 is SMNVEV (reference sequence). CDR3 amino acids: CASSLFKKTGSIDTQYF. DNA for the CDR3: TGTGCCAGCAGTTTATTCAAAAAGACAGGCAGTATAGATACGCAGTATTTT.

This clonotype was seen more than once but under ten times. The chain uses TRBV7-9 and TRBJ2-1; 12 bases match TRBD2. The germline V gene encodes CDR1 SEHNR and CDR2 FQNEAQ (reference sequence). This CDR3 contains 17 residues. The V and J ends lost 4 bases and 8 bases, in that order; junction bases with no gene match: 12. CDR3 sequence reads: CASSYNRLAGDRDEQFF. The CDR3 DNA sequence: TGTGCCAGCAGCTACAACCGACTAGCGGGGGATCGCGATGAGCAGTTCTTC.

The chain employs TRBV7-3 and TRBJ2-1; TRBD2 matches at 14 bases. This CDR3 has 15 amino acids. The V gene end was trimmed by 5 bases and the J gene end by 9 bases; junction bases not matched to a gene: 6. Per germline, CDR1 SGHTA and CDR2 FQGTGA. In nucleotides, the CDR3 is TGTGCCAGCAGCCCGGGACTAGCGGGAGTCACTGAGCAGTTCTTC. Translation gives CASSPGLAGVTEQFF.

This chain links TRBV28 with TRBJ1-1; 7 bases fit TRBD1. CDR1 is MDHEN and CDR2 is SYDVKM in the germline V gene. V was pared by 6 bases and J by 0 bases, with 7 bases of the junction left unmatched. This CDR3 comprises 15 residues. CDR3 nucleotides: TGTGCCAGCAGAACGTGGACAGGCATGAACACTGAAGCTTTCTTT. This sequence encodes CASRTWTGMNTEAFF.

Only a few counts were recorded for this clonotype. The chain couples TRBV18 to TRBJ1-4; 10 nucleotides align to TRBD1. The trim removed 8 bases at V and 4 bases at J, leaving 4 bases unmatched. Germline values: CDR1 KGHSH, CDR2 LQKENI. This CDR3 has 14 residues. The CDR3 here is CASTGTGDNEKLFF. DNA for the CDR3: TGTGCCAGCACCGGGACAGGGGATAATGAAAAACTGTTTTTT.

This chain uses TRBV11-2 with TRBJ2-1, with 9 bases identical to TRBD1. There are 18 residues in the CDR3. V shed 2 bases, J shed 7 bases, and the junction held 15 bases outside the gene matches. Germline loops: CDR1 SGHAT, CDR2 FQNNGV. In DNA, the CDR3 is TGTGCCAGCAGCTTAATAGGACAGGGGCATCTATTGGTGAATGAGCAGTTCTTC. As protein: CASSLIGQGHLLVNEQFF.

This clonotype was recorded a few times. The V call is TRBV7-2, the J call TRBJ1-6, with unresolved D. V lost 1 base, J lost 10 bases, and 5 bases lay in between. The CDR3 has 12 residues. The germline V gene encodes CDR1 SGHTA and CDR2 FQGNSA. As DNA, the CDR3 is TGTGCCAGCAGCTTAGGGCGATCACCCCTCCACTTT. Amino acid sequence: CASSLGRSPLHF.

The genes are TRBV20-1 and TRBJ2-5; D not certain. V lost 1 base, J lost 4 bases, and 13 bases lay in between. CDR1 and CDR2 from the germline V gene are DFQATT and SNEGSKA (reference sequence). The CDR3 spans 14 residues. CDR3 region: CSARVGSFSETQYF. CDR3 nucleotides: TGCAGTGCTAGAGTTGGTAGTTTCTCAGAGACCCAGTACTTC.

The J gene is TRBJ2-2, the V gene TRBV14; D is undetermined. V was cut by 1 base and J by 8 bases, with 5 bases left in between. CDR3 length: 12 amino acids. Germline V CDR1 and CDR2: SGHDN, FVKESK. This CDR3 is CASSQVLGELFF. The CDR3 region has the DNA TGTGCCAGCAGCCAAGTCTTGGGGGAGCTGTTTTTT.

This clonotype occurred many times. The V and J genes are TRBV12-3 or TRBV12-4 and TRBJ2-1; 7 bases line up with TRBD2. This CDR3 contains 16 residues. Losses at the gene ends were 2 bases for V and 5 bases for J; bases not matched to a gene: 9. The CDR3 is CASSLTRAGAHNEQFF. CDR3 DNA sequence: TGTGCCAGCAGTTTAACGAGGGCGGGAGCCCACAATGAGCAGTTCTTC.

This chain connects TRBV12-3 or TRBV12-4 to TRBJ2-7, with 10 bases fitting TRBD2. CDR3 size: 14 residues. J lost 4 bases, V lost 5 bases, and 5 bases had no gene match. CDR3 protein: CASSALAGAYEQYF. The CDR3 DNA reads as TGTGCCAGCAGTGCCCTAGCGGGAGCGTACGAGCAGTACTTC.

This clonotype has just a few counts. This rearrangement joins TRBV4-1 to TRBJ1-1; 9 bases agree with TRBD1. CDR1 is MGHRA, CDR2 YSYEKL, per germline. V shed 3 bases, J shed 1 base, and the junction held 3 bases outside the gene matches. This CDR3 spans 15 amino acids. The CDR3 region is CASSQYRGRNTEAFF. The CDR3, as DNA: TGCGCCAGCAGCCAGTACAGGGGGCGGAACACTGAAGCTTTCTTT.

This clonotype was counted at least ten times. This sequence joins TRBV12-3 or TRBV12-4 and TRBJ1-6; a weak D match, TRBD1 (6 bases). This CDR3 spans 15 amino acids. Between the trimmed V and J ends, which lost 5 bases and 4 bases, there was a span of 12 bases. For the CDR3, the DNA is TGTGCCAGCAGTCTCTCTACAGGGTATAATTCACCCCTCCACTTT. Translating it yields CASSLSTGYNSPLHF.

The CDR3 reads CASSVRPLREQFF. CDR3 nucleotide sequence: TGTGCCAGCAGCGTAAGGCCCCTCCGGGAGCAGTTCTTC. The rearrangement joins TRBV9 to TRBJ2-1; D gene uncertain. The CDR3 is 13 residues long. Germline lookup yields CDR1 SGDLS and CDR2 YYNGEE. Trimming pared 1 base from V and 10 bases from J, leaving 12 bases between.